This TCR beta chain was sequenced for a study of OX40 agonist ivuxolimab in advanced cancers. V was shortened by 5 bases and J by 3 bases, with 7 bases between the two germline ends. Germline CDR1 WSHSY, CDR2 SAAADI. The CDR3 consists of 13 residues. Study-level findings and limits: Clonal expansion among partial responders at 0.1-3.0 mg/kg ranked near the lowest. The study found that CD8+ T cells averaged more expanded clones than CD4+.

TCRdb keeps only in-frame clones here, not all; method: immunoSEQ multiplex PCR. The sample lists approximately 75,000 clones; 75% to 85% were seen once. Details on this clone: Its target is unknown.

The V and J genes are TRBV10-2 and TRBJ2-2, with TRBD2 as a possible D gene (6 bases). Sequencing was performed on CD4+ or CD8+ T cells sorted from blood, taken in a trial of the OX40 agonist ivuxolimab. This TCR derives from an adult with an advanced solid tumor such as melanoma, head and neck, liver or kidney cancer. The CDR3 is CASSRDYTGELFF. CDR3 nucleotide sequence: TGCGCCAGCAGTCGGGACTACACCGGGGAGCTGTTTTTT.